These 25 T cell receptor beta chains originate from one sample sequenced in a study of identical twins. MiXCR, run by TCRdb on the 5' RACE reads, gives a single entry per CDR3 protein. This table holds more than 400,000 distinct CDR3 sequences, around 15% found once. A further study also used this sample, focusing on yellow fever vaccine responses in identical twins.

Sequenced: CD4+ T cells sorted from blood. The receptors stem from a woman younger than 35 in good health.

This clonotype has a handful of counts. This chain connects TRBV20-1 to TRBJ1-1; 7 nucleotides align to TRBD1. After removal of 2 bases from V and 2 bases from J, the junction contained 8 bases not matched to a gene. CDR3 length equals 15 residues. Germline CDR1 DFQATT, CDR2 SNEGSKA (reference sequence). The CDR3 DNA is TGCAGTGCTAGACGGCCTACAGGGGCCAACACTGAAGCTTTCTTT. Residues: CSARRPTGANTEAFF.

The CDR3, as DNA: TGCGCCAGCAGCCAGGTGGAAAAGGGTACCGGGGAGCTGTTTTTT. Translation gives CASSQVEKGTGELFF. The chain recombines TRBV5-1 with TRBJ2-2; D unresolved. Deletions cut 4 bases from V and 5 bases from J, with 15 bases between. Germline V gene sequence: CDR1 SGHRS, CDR2 YFSETQ. The CDR3 is made up of 15 amino acids.

This chain connects TRBV14 to TRBJ2-5, with D perhaps assigned TRBD1 or TRBD2 (5 bases each). The CDR3 spans 13 residues. The germline V and J ends were trimmed by 4 bases and 5 bases, with 11 bases remaining between them. The V gene's germline CDR1 is SGHDN and CDR2 FVKESK. The CDR3 sequence is CASSRGTTETQYF. The CDR3 bases are TGTGCCAGCAGCCGAGGGACCACTGAGACCCAGTACTTC.

This rearrangement joins TRBV24-1 to TRBJ2-3, with D tentatively TRBD1 (6 bases). Trimming removed 3 bases from V and 6 bases from J, with 18 bases in between. This CDR3 contains 16 residues. CDR1 and CDR2 from the germline V gene are KGHDR and SFDVKD. The CDR3 reads CATSDPEPKTGDTQYF. Here the CDR3 DNA reads TGTGCCACCAGTGATCCCGAGCCGAAGACAGGCGATACGCAGTATTTT.

The V and J genes are TRBV7-6 and TRBJ2-2; 9 bases map to TRBD2. This CDR3 has 17 residues. Losses at the gene ends were 5 bases for V and 4 bases for J; bases not matched to a gene: 11. Per the germline V gene, CDR1 is SGHVS and CDR2 is FNYEAQ. DNA of the CDR3: TGTGCCAGCAGCGCACGGCCGGGACTAGCCACCACCGGGGAGCTGTTTTTT. It translates to CASSARPGLATTGELFF.

This clonotype was seen a handful of times. The V gene is TRBV2, the J gene TRBJ2-7; maybe TRBD2 (5 bases). V was shortened by 2 bases and J by 8 bases, with 10 bases between the two germline ends. Germline CDR1 reads SNHLY; CDR2 reads FYNNEI. The CDR3 sequence is 12 residues long. In nucleotides, the CDR3 is TGTGCCAGCAGTGAACCCCTAGCTAAGCAGTACGTC. This gives the protein CASSEPLAKQYV.

This rearrangement joins TRBV6-1 to TRBJ2-7; TRBD1 matches at 9 bases. V lost 5 bases to trimming and J lost 6 bases; unmatched junction nucleotides: 8. CDR1 and CDR2 (germline): MNHNS, SASEGT. This CDR3 comprises 14 residues. CDR3 DNA sequence: TGTGCCAGCAGTCCGGGACAGGGACGTTCCGAGCAGTACGTC. This translates into CASSPGQGRSEQYV.

This clonotype was detected a few times. The chain carries TRBV11-2 and TRBJ1-2, with TRBD1 as a possible D gene (5 bases). Germline CDR1 SGHAT, CDR2 FQNNGV. Trimming removed 0 bases from V and 8 bases from J, with 16 bases in between. The CDR3 spans 15 residues. The CDR3 DNA reads TGTGCCAGCAGCTTAGATTGGGGGAGTGGAAAAGGCTACACCTTC. Translating it yields CASSLDWGSGKGYTF.

This clonotype was seen ten or more times. The CDR3 DNA reads as TGTGCCAGCAGCCCAACTTCAGACAGGGTCTACGAGCAGTACGTC. Amino acids: CASSPTSDRVYEQYV. The V call is TRBV3-1, the J call TRBJ2-7, with 7 bases aligning to TRBD1. CDR3 length equals 15 residues. CDR1 LGHDT and CDR2 YNNKEL come from the germline V gene (reference sequence). The V and J ends lost 4 bases and 3 bases, in that order; junction bases with no gene match: 9.

This rearrangement joins TRBV5-1 to TRBJ2-1; 12 bases are shared with TRBD2. V dropped 0 bases and J dropped 7; count of bases not matched to a gene: 5. This CDR3 spans 16 amino acids. From germline, CDR1 is SGHRS and CDR2 YFSETQ. The CDR3 DNA follows: TGCGCCAGCAGCTTGGGGCTTCTAGCGGGAGGGAATGAGCAGTTCTTC. It codes for CASSLGLLAGGNEQFF.

About this clonotype: This could be a read error, since a much larger clone is one nucleotide away. The rearrangement joins TRBV19 to TRBJ2-1; 7 bases fit TRBD2. The CDR3 runs 15 residues. Germline loops: CDR1 LNHDA, CDR2 SQIVND (reference sequence). The CDR3 protein is CASVAGRSSYNDQFF. In DNA form, the CDR3 reads TGTGCCAGCGTAGCGGGTAGGAGCTCCTACAATGATCAGTTCTTC.

V gene TRBV10-3 combines with J gene TRBJ1-1, with a possible D match to TRBD1 (6 bases). Germline V CDR1 and CDR2: ENHRY, SYGVKD. The CDR3 is made up of 15 amino acids. The ends were cut back, 10 bases at V and 4 bases at J, with 22 bases in the middle. The CDR3: CASRGNSVGVTEAFF. DNA for the CDR3: TGTGCCAGCAGGGGCAATAGTGTCGGAGTCACTGAAGCTTTCTTT.

The table lists this clonotype with a count of one. The chain links TRBV5-5 to TRBJ2-1; tentatively, D is TRBD2 (5 bases). This CDR3 contains 15 residues. The V end lost 1 base, the J end lost 6 bases, and 14 bases lay between the germline ends. Germline loops: CDR1 SGHKS, CDR2 YYEKEE (reference sequence). The CDR3 DNA sequence: TGTGCCAGCAGCTTGCGGCGGCTAGGAGGCAATGAGCAGTTCTTC. It is translated as CASSLRRLGGNEQFF.

The chain is built from TRBV5-1 and TRBJ2-2; 7 bases line up with TRBD2. CDR3 length equals 15 residues. With V trimmed by 2 bases and J by 4 bases, 5 bases remained unmatched. From germline, CDR1 is SGHRS and CDR2 YFSETQ. The CDR3 DNA reads TGCGCCAGCAGCTTTACTAGCGATAGCACCGGGGAGCTGTTTTTT. Translating it yields CASSFTSDSTGELFF.

CDR3 amino acids: CASSSHREFYEQYF. Written as DNA, the CDR3 is TGTGCCAGCAGCTCGCACAGGGAATTCTACGAGCAGTACTTC. The chain combines TRBV7-6 with TRBJ2-7, with D tentatively TRBD1 (6 bases). The germline V gene encodes CDR1 SGHVS and CDR2 FNYEAQ. The CDR3 is 14 residues long. V was pared by 4 bases and J by 3 bases, with 13 bases between.

The gene calls are TRBV12-3 or TRBV12-4 and TRBJ2-1, with D possibly TRBD2 on 5 matching bases. Trimming removed 6 bases from V and 7 bases from J, with 19 bases in between. CDR3 length: 15 amino acids. CDR3 coding DNA: TGTGCCAGCAGGACTATCGGAAAGGGTCATAATGAGCAGTTCTTC. This gives the protein CASRTIGKGHNEQFF.

This sequence joins TRBV3-1 and TRBJ2-7; D gene uncertain. V was shortened by 3 bases and J by 3 bases, with 9 bases between the two germline ends. The CDR3 is 13 amino acids. The V gene's germline CDR1 is LGHDT and CDR2 YNNKEL (reference sequence). The CDR3 region has the DNA TGTGCCAGCAGCCAGGAGCTGGGCTACGAGCAGTACGTC. It translates to CASSQELGYEQYV.

The V gene is TRBV28, the J gene TRBJ2-3, with 8 bases lining up with TRBD2. In germline, CDR1 is MDHEN, CDR2 SYDVKM. The V and J ends lost 5 bases and 2 bases, in that order; junction bases with no gene match: 6. CDR3 length equals 15 residues. The chain's CDR3 is CASSPLAGLTDTQYF. CDR3 nucleotides: TGTGCCAGCAGTCCATTAGCGGGACTCACAGATACGCAGTATTTT.

The chain joins TRBV28 to TRBJ2-3; 8 bases fit TRBD2. CDR1 is MDHEN, CDR2 SYDVKM, per germline. The V and J ends lost 7 bases and 5 bases, in that order; junction bases with no gene match: 14. The CDR3 has 16 residues. The CDR3 nucleotides read TGTGCCAGCAACTCTCGAGCGGGAGTAGAGATAGATACGCAGTATTTT. Protein sequence: CASNSRAGVEIDTQYF.

This clonotype was seen more than once but under ten times. V usage is TRBV15 and J usage is TRBJ2-7, with TRBD1 matching over 7 bases. V shed 4 bases, J shed 0 bases, and the junction held 3 bases outside the gene matches. The germline gives CDR1 LNHNV, CDR2 YYDKDF (reference sequence). The length of the CDR3 is 14 residues. The CDR3 is CATSTRDSSYEQYF. DNA of the CDR3: TGTGCCACCAGCACTCGGGACAGCTCCTACGAGCAGTACTTC.

This clonotype appeared a few times. This chain uses TRBV10-3 with TRBJ2-7, with 9 bases aligning to TRBD1. Trimming cost V 10 bases and J 6 bases; bases outside gene matches: 22. In germline, CDR1 is ENHRY, CDR2 SYGVKD. The CDR3 spans 17 residues. This chain's CDR3 is CATTGRLGTGGSGEQYF. Written as DNA, the CDR3 is TGTGCCACCACTGGCCGTCTCGGCACAGGGGGCTCGGGCGAGCAGTACTTC.

The chain combines TRBV27 with TRBJ1-2, with D possibly TRBD1 on 5 matching bases. This CDR3 is built from 16 residues. Trimming took 4 bases from V and 1 from J, leaving 16 bases between them. CDR1 is MNHEY and CDR2 is SMNVEV in the germline V gene (reference sequence). The CDR3 nucleotides read TGTGCCAGCAGTTCCCGACGACAGCAGTTTAACTATGGCTACACCTTC. Translated: CASSSRRQQFNYGYTF.

This clonotype was seen many times. The chain combines TRBV25-1 with TRBJ1-6, with D perhaps matching TRBD1 (5 bases). V gave up 3 bases and J gave up 8 bases, with 8 bases separating them. The CDR3 contains 13 residues. Germline-derived CDR1 and CDR2 are MGHDK and SYGVNS. The CDR3 loop reads CASSELQDSPLHF. Here the CDR3 DNA reads TGTGCCAGCAGTGAGTTACAGGATTCACCCCTCCACTTT.

The chain has TRBV9 and TRBJ2-3; the D gene is possibly TRBD1 (5 bases). Trimming took 0 bases from V and 4 from J, leaving 9 bases between them. Germline loops: CDR1 SGDLS, CDR2 YYNGEE. The CDR3 runs 14 residues. In nucleotides, the CDR3 is TGTGCCAGCAGCGTAGAAGGGGCCGCAGATACGCAGTATTTT. Its translation is CASSVEGAADTQYF. The full variable domain, its missing parts supplied by reference TRBV9 and TRBJ2-3, is DSGVTQTPKHLITATGQRVTLRCSPRSGDLSVYWYQQSLDQGLQFLIQYYNGEERAKGNILERFSAQQFPDLHSELNLSSLELGDSALYFCASSVEGAADTQYFGPGTRLTVL.

The chain employs TRBV5-5 and TRBJ2-2, with no clear D. The CDR3 is 16 amino acids. The germline V gene has CDR1 SGHKS and CDR2 YYEKEE (reference sequence). Trimming removed 1 base from V and 4 bases from J, with 14 bases in between. CDR3 DNA sequence: TGTGCCAGCAGCTTGACGGATGTGACGACCACCGGGGAGCTGTTTTTT. It codes for CASSLTDVTTTGELFF.